What follows describes a single T cell receptor beta chain. These data are taken from a study of OX40 agonist ivuxolimab in advanced cancers. The method was immunoSEQ multiplex PCR; TCRdb's version includes in-frame clones alone and lacks a portion of them. The data contain 97,000 or so clones, 90% of them singletons. V lost 4 bases and J lost 0; bases outside the gene matches: 7. CDR1 and CDR2 from the germline V gene are SGDLS and YYNGEE. This CDR3 is built from 18 residues. This sample comprised CD4+ or CD8+ T cells sorted from blood, obtained in a trial of the OX40 agonist ivuxolimab. The sequence was obtained from an adult with an advanced solid tumor such as melanoma, head and neck, liver or kidney cancer. The chain combines TRBV9 with TRBJ2-3; the match to TRBD2 covers 14 bases. The CDR3 coding sequence is TGTGCCAGCAGCCCACGGACTAGCGGGGGGCTTAGCACAGATACGCAGTATTTT. This codes for CASSPRTSGGLSTDTQYF.